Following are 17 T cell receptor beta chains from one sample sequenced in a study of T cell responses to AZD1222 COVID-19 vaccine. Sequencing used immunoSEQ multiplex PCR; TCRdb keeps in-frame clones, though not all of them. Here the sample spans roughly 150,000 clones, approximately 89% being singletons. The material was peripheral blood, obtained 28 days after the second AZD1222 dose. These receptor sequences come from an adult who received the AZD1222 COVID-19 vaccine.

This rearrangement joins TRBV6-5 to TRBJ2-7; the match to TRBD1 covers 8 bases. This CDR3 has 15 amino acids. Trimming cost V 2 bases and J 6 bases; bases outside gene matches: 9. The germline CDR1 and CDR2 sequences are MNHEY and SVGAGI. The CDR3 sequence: CASSYGTGFQSEQYF. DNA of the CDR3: TGTGCCAGCAGTTACGGGACAGGTTTTCAGTCCGAGCAGTACTTC.

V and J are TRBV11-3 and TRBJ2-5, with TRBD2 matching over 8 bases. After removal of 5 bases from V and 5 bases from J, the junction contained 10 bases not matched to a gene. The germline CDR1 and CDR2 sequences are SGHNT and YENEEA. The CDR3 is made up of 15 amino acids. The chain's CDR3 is CASSPQRGRAETQYF. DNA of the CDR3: TGTGCCAGCAGCCCGCAGCGGGGGAGGGCTGAGACCCAGTACTTC.

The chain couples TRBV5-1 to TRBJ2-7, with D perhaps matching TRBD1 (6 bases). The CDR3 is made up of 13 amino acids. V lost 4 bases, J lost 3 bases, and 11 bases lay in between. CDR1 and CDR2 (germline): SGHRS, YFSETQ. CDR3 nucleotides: TGCGCCAGCAGCATACAGGGTATCTACGAGCAGTACTTC. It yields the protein CASSIQGIYEQYF.

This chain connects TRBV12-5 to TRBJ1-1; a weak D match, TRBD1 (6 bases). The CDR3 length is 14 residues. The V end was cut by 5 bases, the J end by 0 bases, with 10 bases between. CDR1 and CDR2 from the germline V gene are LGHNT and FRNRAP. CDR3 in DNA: TGTGCTAGTGGTCCGACAGGCCTGAACACTGAAGCTTTCTTT. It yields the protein CASGPTGLNTEAFF.

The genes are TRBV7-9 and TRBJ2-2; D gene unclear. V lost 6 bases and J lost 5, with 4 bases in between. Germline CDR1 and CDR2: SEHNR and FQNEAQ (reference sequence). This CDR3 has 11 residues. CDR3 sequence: CASRPTGELFF. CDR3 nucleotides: TGTGCCAGCAGGCCAACCGGGGAGCTGTTTTTT.

DNA for the CDR3: TGTGCCACCAGTGCTAACAGGCAATCCTACGAGCAGTACTTC. It is translated as CATSANRQSYEQYF. V usage is TRBV24-1 and J usage is TRBJ2-7, with TRBD1 as a possible D gene (5 bases). This CDR3 is built from 14 residues. Looked up from germline, CDR1 is KGHDR and CDR2 is SFDVKD. The V and J ends lost 5 bases and 1 base respectively, with 11 bases between them.

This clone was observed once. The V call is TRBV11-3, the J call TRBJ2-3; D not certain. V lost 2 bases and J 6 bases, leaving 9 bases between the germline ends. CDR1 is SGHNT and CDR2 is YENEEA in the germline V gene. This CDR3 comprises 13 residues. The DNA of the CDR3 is TGTGCCAGCAGCTTACCCCCACACGATACGCAGTATTTT. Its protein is CASSLPPHDTQYF.

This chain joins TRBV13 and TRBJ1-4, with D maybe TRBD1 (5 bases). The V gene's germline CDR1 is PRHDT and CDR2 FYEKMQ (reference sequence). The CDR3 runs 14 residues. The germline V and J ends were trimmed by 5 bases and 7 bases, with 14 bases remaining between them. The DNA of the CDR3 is TGTGCCAGCAGCCGCAGAGTGGGGGGTGAAAAACTGTTTTTT. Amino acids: CASSRRVGGEKLFF.

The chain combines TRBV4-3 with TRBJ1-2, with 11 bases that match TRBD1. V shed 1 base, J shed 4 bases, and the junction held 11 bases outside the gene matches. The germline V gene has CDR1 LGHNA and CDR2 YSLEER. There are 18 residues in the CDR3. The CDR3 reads CASSQVADRGRGGYGYTF. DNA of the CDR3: TGCGCCAGCAGCCAAGTTGCGGACAGGGGGCGCGGAGGCTATGGCTACACCTTC.

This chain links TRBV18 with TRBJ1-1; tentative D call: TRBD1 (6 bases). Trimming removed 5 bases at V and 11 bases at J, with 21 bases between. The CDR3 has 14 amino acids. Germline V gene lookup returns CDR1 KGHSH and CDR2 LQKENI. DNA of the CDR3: TGTGCCAGCTCAGAAGGTAACACAGGGACGGGTGCTTTCTTT. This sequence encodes CASSEGNTGTGAFF.

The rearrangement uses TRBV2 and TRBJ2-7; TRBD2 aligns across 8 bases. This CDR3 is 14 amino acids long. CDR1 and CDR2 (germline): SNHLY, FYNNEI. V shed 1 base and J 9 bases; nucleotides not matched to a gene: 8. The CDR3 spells CASSEVVGGATQYF. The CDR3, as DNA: TGTGCCAGCAGTGAAGTTGTCGGGGGGGCGACGCAGTACTTC. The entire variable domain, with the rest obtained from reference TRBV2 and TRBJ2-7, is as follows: EPEVTQTPSHQVTQMGQEVILRCVPISNHLYFYWYRQILGQKVEFLVSFYNNEISEKSEIFDDQFSVERPDGSNFTLKIRSTKLEDSAMYFCASSEVVGGATQYFGPGTRLTVT.

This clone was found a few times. In DNA form, the CDR3 reads TGTGCCAGCAGCCAAGATCAAAGGGGCAATCAGCCCCAGCATTTT. This translates into CASSQDQRGNQPQHF. This sequence joins TRBV4-2 and TRBJ1-5, with D unclear. The V gene's germline CDR1 is LGHNA and CDR2 YNFKEQ. Trimming removed 0 bases at V and 2 bases at J, with 8 bases between. CDR3 length: 15 residues.

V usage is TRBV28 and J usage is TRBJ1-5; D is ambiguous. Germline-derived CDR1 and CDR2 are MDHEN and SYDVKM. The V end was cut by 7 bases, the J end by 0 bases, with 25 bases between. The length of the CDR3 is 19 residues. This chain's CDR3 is CASNFMGGGGSHSNQPQHF. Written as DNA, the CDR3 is TGTGCCAGCAACTTTATGGGTGGAGGCGGGTCTCATAGCAATCAGCCCCAGCATTTT.

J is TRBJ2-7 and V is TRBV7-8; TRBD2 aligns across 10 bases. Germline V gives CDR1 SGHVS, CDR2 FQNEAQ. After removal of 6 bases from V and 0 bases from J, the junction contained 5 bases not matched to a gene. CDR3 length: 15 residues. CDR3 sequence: CASRKLAGLSYEQYF. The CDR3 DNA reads TGTGCCAGCAGAAAACTAGCGGGACTCTCCTACGAGCAGTACTTC.

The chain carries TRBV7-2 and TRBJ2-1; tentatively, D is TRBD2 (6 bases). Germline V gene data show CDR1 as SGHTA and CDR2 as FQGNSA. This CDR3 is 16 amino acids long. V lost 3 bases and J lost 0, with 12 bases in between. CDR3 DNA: TGTGCCAGCAGCTTGCTGGGCGGGGTCTCCTACAATGAGCAGTTCTTC. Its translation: CASSLLGGVSYNEQFF.

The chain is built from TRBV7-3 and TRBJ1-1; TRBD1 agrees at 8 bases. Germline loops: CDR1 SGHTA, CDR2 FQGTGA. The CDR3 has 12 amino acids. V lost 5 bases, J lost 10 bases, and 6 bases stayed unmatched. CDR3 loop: CASSGTGTGAFF. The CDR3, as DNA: TGTGCCAGCAGCGGGACGGGGACAGGAGCTTTCTTT. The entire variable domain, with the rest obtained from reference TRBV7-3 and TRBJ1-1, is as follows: GAGVSQTPSNKVTEKGKYVELRCDPISGHTALYWYRQSLGQGPEFLIYFQGTGAADDSGLPNDRFFAVRPEGSVSTLKIQRTERGDSAVYLCASSGTGTGAFFGQGTRLTVV.

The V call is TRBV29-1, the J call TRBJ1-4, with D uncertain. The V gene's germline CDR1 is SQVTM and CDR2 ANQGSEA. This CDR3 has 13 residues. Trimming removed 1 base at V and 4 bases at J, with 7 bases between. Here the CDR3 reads CSVEVRSNEKLFF. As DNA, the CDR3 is TGCAGCGTTGAAGTTCGGAGTAATGAAAAACTGTTTTTT.